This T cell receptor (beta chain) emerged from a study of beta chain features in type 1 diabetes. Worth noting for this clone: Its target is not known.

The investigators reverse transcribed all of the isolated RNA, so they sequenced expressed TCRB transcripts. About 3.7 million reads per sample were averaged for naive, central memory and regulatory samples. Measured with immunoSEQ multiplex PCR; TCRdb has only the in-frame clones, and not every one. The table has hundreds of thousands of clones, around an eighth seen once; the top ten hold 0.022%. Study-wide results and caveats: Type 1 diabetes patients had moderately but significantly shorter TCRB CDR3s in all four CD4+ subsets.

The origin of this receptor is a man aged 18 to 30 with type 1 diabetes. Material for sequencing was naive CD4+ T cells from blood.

Here the CDR3 reads CASSDPGTGAYEQYF. DNA for the CDR3: TGTGCCAGCAGTGACCCCGGGACAGGTGCCTACGAGCAGTACTTC. The chain uses TRBV6-1 and TRBJ2-7, with 8 positions matching TRBD1. The germline CDR1 and CDR2 sequences are MNHNS and SASEGT. This CDR3 has 15 residues. Trimming cost V 3 bases and J 2 bases; bases outside gene matches: 6.